The 32 T cell receptor beta chains given below trace back to one sample, sequenced in a study of follicular helper T cells after annual influenza vaccination. Documented time point: 2014-2015 season, 7 days after vaccination. Here immunoSEQ multiplex PCR was the method, and the copy in TCRdb shows in-frame clones only, minus some. The table includes about 15,000 clones, roughly 83% detected once. Sequenced material: CXCR5+ CD38- circulating T follicular helper cells from blood, taken 7 days after influenza vaccination. Subset of the sample: circulating Tfh, non-naive CD4+CXCR5+PD-1+ (ICOS+CD38+ or ICOS-CD38-). Receptors originate from an adult who received the influenza vaccine.

The chain uses TRBV9 and TRBJ1-2, with TRBD1 identical over 7 bases. CDR3 size: 19 residues. Trimming took 0 bases from V and 0 from J; bases not matched to a gene: 14. CDR1 and CDR2 from the germline V gene are SGDLS and YYNGEE. The CDR3 DNA sequence: TGTGCCAGCAGCGTAGATCCCCGACAGGGTCTTTTAGCTAACTATGGCTACACCTTC. Translating gives CASSVDPRQGLLANYGYTF.

This chain links TRBV6-6 with TRBJ1-3; no definite D call. The length of the CDR3 is 15 residues. Trimming removed 5 bases from V and 0 bases from J, with 11 bases in between. Germline loops: CDR1 MNHNY, CDR2 SVGAGI (reference sequence). The CDR3 here is CASSPGFYSGNTIYF. CDR3 in DNA: TGTGCCAGCAGTCCGGGATTCTACTCTGGAAACACCATATATTTT.

The chain is built from TRBV6-1 and TRBJ1-4; a weak D match, TRBD1 (5 bases). The V and J ends lost 8 bases and 0 bases respectively, with 10 bases between them. CDR3 length equals 14 residues. The germline gives CDR1 MNHNS, CDR2 SASEGT. The CDR3 sequence is CASCRGTTNEKLFF. The CDR3 coding sequence is TGTGCCAGCTGTCGGGGGACAACTAATGAAAAACTGTTTTTT.

The gene calls are TRBV30 and TRBJ2-7; maybe TRBD1 (6 bases). Trimming left V 6 bases short and J 2 bases short, with 11 bases between. CDR3 length: 12 residues. Germline CDR1 GTSNPN, CDR2 SVGIG (reference sequence). The CDR3 region is CACRTVTYEQYF. The CDR3 coding sequence is TGTGCCTGCCGGACAGTCACCTACGAGCAGTACTTC.

This clone was observed a few times. The CDR3 loop is CASSLDGGSNEKLFF. The CDR3 DNA sequence: TGTGCCAGCAGCTTAGATGGGGGCAGCAATGAAAAACTGTTTTTT. The rearrangement joins TRBV7-9 to TRBJ1-4; possibly TRBD1 for D (6 bases). V was pared by 1 base and J by 5 bases, with 11 bases between. In germline, CDR1 is SEHNR, CDR2 FQNEAQ (reference sequence). The CDR3 is 15 amino acids.

The chain links TRBV7-9 to TRBJ2-7, with D tentatively TRBD2 (6 bases). Trimming left V 5 bases short and J 12 bases short, with 20 bases between. There are 13 residues in the CDR3. Germline-derived CDR1 and CDR2 are SEHNR and FQNEAQ (reference sequence). The CDR3 here is CASSAGPSLGAYF. In DNA, the CDR3 is TGTGCCAGCAGCGCGGGACCGAGCTTGGGAGCGTACTTC.

This clone came up once. The chain has TRBV6-1 and TRBJ1-6, with unresolved D. Per the germline V gene, CDR1 is MNHNS and CDR2 is SASEGT. The length of the CDR3 is 11 residues. The V end lost 2 bases, the J end lost 9 bases, and 2 bases lay between the germline ends. In DNA, the CDR3 is TGTGCCAGCAGTGAACTTTCACCCCTCCACTTT. Translated, it gives CASSELSPLHF.

The chain carries TRBV27 and TRBJ2-5, with D tentatively TRBD1 (6 bases). Trimming left V 6 bases short and J 5 bases short, with 13 bases between. The CDR3 is made up of 13 amino acids. The germline gives CDR1 MNHEY, CDR2 SMNVEV (reference sequence). CDR3 bases: TGTGCCAGCAGCCTAGGGGGATACGAGACCCAGTACTTC. Translating it yields CASSLGGYETQYF.

The rearrangement joins TRBV5-1 to TRBJ2-5, with 8 positions matching TRBD2. The CDR3 is 15 amino acids. V dropped 6 bases and J dropped 1; count of bases not matched to a gene: 8. Germline V gene lookup returns CDR1 SGHRS and CDR2 YFSETQ. The CDR3 bases are TGCGCCAGCATACCTAGCGGGTTCCCCCAAGAGACCCAGTACTTC. It yields the protein CASIPSGFPQETQYF.

The chain combines TRBV30 with TRBJ1-1, with no clear D. Germline lookup yields CDR1 GTSNPN and CDR2 SVGIG (reference sequence). Deletions cut 5 bases from V and 4 bases from J, with 14 bases between. The CDR3 length is 13 residues. In nucleotides, the CDR3 is TGTGCCTGGGTTGGGAGGGCAGGCACTGAAGCTTTCTTT. It codes for CAWVGRAGTEAFF.

The rearrangement uses TRBV5-6 and TRBJ1-1; TRBD1 is a possible D gene (6 bases). V lost 2 bases, J lost 0 bases, and 17 bases lay in between. CDR1 is SGHDT and CDR2 is YYEEEE in the germline V gene. The CDR3 covers 17 residues. The CDR3 here is CASSLGTRGIMNTEAFF. CDR3 nucleotides: TGTGCCAGCAGCTTAGGCACGAGGGGGATCATGAACACTGAAGCTTTCTTT. The full variable domain, completed using reference TRBV5-6 and TRBJ1-1, is DAGVTQSPTHLIKTRGQQVTLRCSPKSGHDTVSWYQQALGQGPQFIFQYYEEEERQRGNFPDRFSGHQFPNYSSELNVNALLLGDSALYLCASSLGTRGIMNTEAFFGQGTRLTVV.

The chain carries TRBV2 and TRBJ2-5; perhaps TRBD2 as D (6 bases). Trimming removed 4 bases at V and 2 bases at J, with 20 bases between. This CDR3 comprises 17 residues. Germline V gene sequence: CDR1 SNHLY, CDR2 FYNNEI. The DNA for the CDR3 is TGTGCCAGCAGTGCCCCGGGGTGGGATAGCGGTCAAGAGACCCAGTACTTC. It translates to CASSAPGWDSGQETQYF.

The gene calls are TRBV19 and TRBJ1-5; D is undetermined. Trimming removed 3 bases at V and 1 base at J, with 19 bases between. The CDR3 is made up of 18 amino acids. Germline V CDR1 and CDR2: LNHDA, SQIVND (reference sequence). The CDR3 is CASSITRQRGGSNQPQHF. The CDR3 DNA reads as TGTGCCAGTAGTATTACTCGTCAGCGCGGCGGAAGCAATCAGCCCCAGCATTTT.

The V and J genes are TRBV4-1 and TRBJ2-7, with 7 bases identical to TRBD1. The germline CDR1 and CDR2 sequences are MGHRA and YSYEKL. The CDR3 consists of 18 residues. V trimming: 4 bases; J trimming: 2 bases; junction bases outside the gene matches: 17. The CDR3 DNA reads as TGCGCCAGCAGCCTGGGACCCGGGACAGCTTACACCGCCTACGAGCAGTACTTC. Amino acid sequence: CASSLGPGTAYTAYEQYF.

The CDR3 bases are TGTGCCACCCAAAGGGACAGTATCACCTACGAGCAGTACTTC. Translation: CATQRDSITYEQYF. The rearrangement joins TRBV6-5 to TRBJ2-7; 7 nucleotides line up with TRBD1. Unmatched junction bases numbered 11, after V lost 10 bases and J lost 2 bases. CDR1 and CDR2 (germline): MNHEY, SVGAGI. This CDR3 is built from 14 residues.

The CDR3 DNA is TGTGCCAGCAGCTCGGTCTCGGTGGGCAATCAGCCCCAGCATTTT. Its protein product is CASSSVSVGNQPQHF. This chain connects TRBV5-5 to TRBJ1-5, with D uncertain. CDR3 size: 15 residues. V was shortened by 3 bases and J by 2 bases, with 12 bases between the two germline ends. Germline V lookup: CDR1 SGHKS, CDR2 YYEKEE (reference sequence).

The chain combines TRBV7-2 with TRBJ2-3; 7 bases agree with TRBD1. The CDR3 loop spans 15 amino acids. J was trimmed by 2 bases and V by 5 bases; bases with no gene match: 7. CDR1 is SGHTA, CDR2 FQGNSA, per germline. CDR3 in DNA: TGTGCCAGCAGCAAGGGGGCGCGAGCCACAGATACGCAGTATTTT. It yields the protein CASSKGARATDTQYF.

This clone was counted only a few times. This sequence joins TRBV19 and TRBJ2-4, with 11 bases aligning to TRBD1. Per the germline V gene, CDR1 is LNHDA and CDR2 is SQIVND (reference sequence). J lost 6 bases, V lost 5 bases, and 9 bases had no gene match. This CDR3 is 16 amino acids long. The DNA of the CDR3 is TGTGCCAGTAGTTCCACACTCGGGACAGGGGGAAACATTCAGTACTTC. This sequence encodes CASSSTLGTGGNIQYF.

The sample holds one count of this clone. The chain links TRBV28 to TRBJ1-4; 7 positions agree with TRBD1. The CDR3 length is 12 residues. The germline V gene has CDR1 MDHEN and CDR2 SYDVKM. After removal of 9 bases from V and 7 bases from J, the junction contained 5 bases not matched to a gene. The CDR3 DNA sequence: TGTGCCAGTGGGGCAGGGGGTGAAAAACTGTTTTTT. This gives the protein CASGAGGEKLFF.

This sequence joins TRBV5-8 and TRBJ2-1; TRBD2 matches 11 bases. The ends lost 1 base at V and 4 bases at J; junction bases unmatched: 4. This CDR3 spans 16 amino acids. The germline V gene encodes CDR1 SGHTS and CDR2 YDEGEE. In DNA form, the CDR3 reads TGTGCCAGCAGCTTGACCGGGACTAGCGGATACAATGAGCAGTTCTTC. Amino acid sequence: CASSLTGTSGYNEQFF.

This chain joins TRBV7-6 and TRBJ2-2; 8 bases fit TRBD1. The V and J ends lost 4 bases and 5 bases, in that order; junction bases with no gene match: 18. There are 19 residues in the CDR3. Germline V gene data show CDR1 as SGHVS and CDR2 as FNYEAQ. The CDR3 coding sequence is TGTGCCAGCAGCTCCCAAACCTCCGGTGGCAGGGGGCATACCGGGGAGCTGTTTTTT. This translates into CASSSQTSGGRGHTGELFF.

The chain's CDR3 is CASSLPPGLRDGEQYF. In nucleotides, the CDR3 is TGTGCCAGCAGTTTACCTCCGGGACTCAGGGACGGCGAGCAGTACTTC. The chain links TRBV28 to TRBJ2-7; D possibly corresponds to TRBD2 (6 bases). This CDR3 comprises 16 residues. CDR1 and CDR2 (germline): MDHEN, SYDVKM. V lost 2 bases to trimming and J lost 6 bases, with 20 bases between them.

J is TRBJ1-2 and V is TRBV30; no firm D call. Looked up from germline, CDR1 is GTSNPN and CDR2 is SVGIG (reference sequence). The CDR3 contains 11 residues. Trimming took off 0 bases at V and 8 bases at J, with 7 bases between the two ends. DNA for the CDR3: TGTGCCTGGAGTGTCGCTAGGGGCTACACCTTC. It codes for CAWSVARGYTF.

This clone showed up just a few times. CDR3 in amino acids: CASSFVRGGASYNEQFF. The CDR3 DNA is TGTGCCAGCAGCTTTGTGCGGGGGGGGGCCTCCTACAATGAGCAGTTCTTC. The V gene is TRBV5-6, the J gene TRBJ2-1; 9 nucleotides agree with TRBD2. Germline CDR1 and CDR2: SGHDT and YYEEEE. The CDR3 has 17 residues. Trimming removed 2 bases from V and 0 bases from J; junction bases left unmatched: 6.

The rearrangement joins TRBV18 to TRBJ1-1, with D tentatively TRBD1 (5 bases). The germline V gene encodes CDR1 KGHSH and CDR2 LQKENI. The CDR3 sequence is 15 residues long. V was pared by 0 bases and J by 5 bases, with 13 bases between. The CDR3 DNA is TGTGCCAGCTCACCACCATCGGCAGGGAGGACTGAAGCTTTCTTT. Amino acid sequence: CASSPPSAGRTEAFF. Complete variable domain (other parts from reference TRBV18 and TRBJ1-1): NAGVMQNPRHLVRRRGQEARLRCSPMKGHSHVYWYRQLPEEGLKFMVYLQKENIIDESGMPKERFSAEFPKEGPSILRIQQVVRGDSAAYFCASSPPSAGRTEAFFGQGTRLTVV.

The chain carries TRBV2 and TRBJ1-4; possible D gene TRBD1, 6 bases. This CDR3 spans 12 amino acids. The V gene lost 4 bases and the J gene lost 8 bases, with 8 bases spanning the gap. Per germline, CDR1 SNHLY and CDR2 FYNNEI. This CDR3 reads CASSAGGEKLFF. The CDR3 bases are TGTGCCAGCAGTGCGGGGGGCGAAAAACTGTTTTTT. The entire variable domain, with the rest obtained from reference TRBV2 and TRBJ1-4, is as follows: EPEVTQTPSHQVTQMGQEVILRCVPISNHLYFYWYRQILGQKVEFLVSFYNNEISEKSEIFDDQFSVERPDGSNFTLKIRSTKLEDSAMYFCASSAGGEKLFFGSGTQLSVL.

To note about this clone: One junction end disagrees with the germline gene, perhaps due to a read error. The V call is TRBV6-5, the J call TRBJ2-2; 11 bases match TRBD2. CDR1 MNHEY and CDR2 SVGAGI come from the germline V gene. The CDR3 extends over 15 amino acids. The CDR3: CASGSPLAGVRGAVF. CDR3 DNA sequence: TGTGCCAGCGGGTCCCCACTAGCGGGAGTCCGGGGAGCTGTTTTT.

This chain uses TRBV29-1 with TRBJ2-7; 10 bases map to TRBD1. The CDR3 runs to 13 residues. V lost 5 bases, J lost 6 bases, and 7 bases stayed unmatched. Germline-derived CDR1 and CDR2 are SQVTM and ANQGSEA. The CDR3 sequence is CSVPGQGRTEQYF. In DNA, the CDR3 is TGCAGCGTTCCGGGACAGGGGCGTACCGAGCAGTACTTC.

This clone has just a few counts. The chain links TRBV7-6 to TRBJ2-3; 9 bases are shared with TRBD2. V lost 1 base, J lost 10 bases, and 12 bases stayed unmatched. Germline CDR1 and CDR2: SGHVS and FNYEAQ. The CDR3 runs to 16 residues. The DNA of the CDR3 is TGTGCCAGCAGCTTAGTTGGCGGGAGGGCCGGGCGTGCGCAGTATTTT. Its protein is CASSLVGGRAGRAQYF.

The rearrangement uses TRBV9 and TRBJ1-6; 7 bases fit TRBD1. Trimming removed 0 bases from V and 6 bases from J; junction bases left unmatched: 3. This CDR3 has 15 amino acids. The germline gives CDR1 SGDLS, CDR2 YYNGEE. The CDR3 is CASSVVGGSNSPLHF. The CDR3 DNA is TGTGCCAGCAGCGTAGTAGGGGGCTCTAATTCACCCCTCCACTTT.

The chain links TRBV5-1 to TRBJ2-2; the match to TRBD2 covers 14 bases. CDR1 is SGHRS and CDR2 is YFSETQ in the germline V gene. This CDR3 has 16 residues. Unmatched junction bases numbered 4, after V lost 4 bases and J lost 5 bases. The CDR3 DNA is TGCGCCAGCAGCAACGGACTAGCGGGAGGTACCGGGGAGCTGTTTTTT. It specifies CASSNGLAGGTGELFF.

V and J are TRBV19 and TRBJ1-2, with a weak D call TRBD1 (5 bases). The CDR3 sequence is 16 residues long. CDR1 is LNHDA, CDR2 SQIVND, per germline (reference sequence). Trimming stripped 0 bases from V and 5 bases from J, with 16 bases between. The CDR3 loop is CASSIDLSGTPYGYTF. DNA of the CDR3: TGTGCCAGTAGTATAGATCTGAGCGGGACCCCGTATGGCTACACCTTC.